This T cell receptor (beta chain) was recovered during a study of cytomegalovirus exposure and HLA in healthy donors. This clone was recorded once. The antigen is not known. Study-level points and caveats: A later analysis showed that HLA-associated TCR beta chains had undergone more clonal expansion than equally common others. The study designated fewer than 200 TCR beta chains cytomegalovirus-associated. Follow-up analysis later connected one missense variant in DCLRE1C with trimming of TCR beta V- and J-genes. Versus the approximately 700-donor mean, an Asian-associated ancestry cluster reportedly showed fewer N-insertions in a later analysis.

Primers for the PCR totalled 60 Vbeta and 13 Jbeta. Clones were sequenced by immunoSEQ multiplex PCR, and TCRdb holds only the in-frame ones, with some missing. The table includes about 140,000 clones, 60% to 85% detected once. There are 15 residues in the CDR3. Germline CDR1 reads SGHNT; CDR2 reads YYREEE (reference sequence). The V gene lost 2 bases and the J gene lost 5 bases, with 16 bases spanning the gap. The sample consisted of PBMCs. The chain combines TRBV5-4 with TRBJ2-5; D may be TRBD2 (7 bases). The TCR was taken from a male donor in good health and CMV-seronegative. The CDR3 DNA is TGTGCCAGCAGCTTCTGGGGGGGGGCTCGTGAGACCCAGTACTTC. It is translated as CASSFWGGARETQYF.